The text below deals with one T cell receptor beta chain. Its antigen remains unidentified. Base qualities are not provided; no much larger clone lies one nucleotide away. This sample is drawn from a study of OX40 agonist ivuxolimab in advanced cancers. Study-wide context: Ivuxolimab was a fully human IgG2 agonistic monoclonal antibody targeting the costimulatory receptor OX40 (CD134). The paper covers the monotherapy dose-escalation part of the phase I ivuxolimab trial, which included N ≈ 50 patients. Intravenous ivuxolimab was administered to patients every 2 weeks at six dose levels: 0.01, 0.1, 0.3, 1.5, 3 and 10 mg/kg. In the dose-escalation cohort, 82.7% of patients were male, and the mean age was 60 years with a range of roughly 20 to 80. Peripheral TCRbeta sequencing aimed to test whether ivuxolimab altered TCR sequence diversity and caused clonal T-cell expansion. Patients were allowed to have had prior anti-PD-1, anti-PD-L1 or anti-CTLA-4 therapy, and 40% to 45% of the dose-escalation patients had previously received checkpoint inhibitors. Partial responses were achieved by three dose-escalation patients, of whom one had hepatocellular carcinoma and two had cutaneous melanoma. Among the approximately 50 dose-escalation patients, around 19 had hepatocellular carcinoma, approximately 15 melanoma, 9 renal cell carcinoma and 9 head and neck cancer. Overall study results and their limits: At doses of 0.1 to 3.0 mg/kg, clonal expansion of both CD4+ and CD8+ blood T cells was observed from baseline to week 6. In the 0.1-3.0 mg/kg groups, partial responders had among the lowest normalized peripheral clonal expansion, particularly in CD8+ T cells. Low levels of normalized T-cell clonal expansion were also seen in some nonresponding patients. After ivuxolimab, CD8+ T cells had more expanded clones than CD4+ T cells on average. The antigen specificity of the peripheral T cells that underwent clonal expansion was not determined.

Genomic DNA was isolated from the sorted cells so that the TCRbeta CDR3 region could be sequenced. The immunoSEQ Assay was used for sequencing of TCRbeta CDR3 regions. Sourced from immuneACCESS, this table was stored by TCRdb with only in-frame sequences that have V and J called. A share of the clones is absent; for the studies checked, an unresolved V gene accounts for under half, and the remainder has no known explanation. The sample table lists about 83,000 clones, approximately 84% of them with a count of one. The ten largest clones capture under 8% of the sample. Relative to germline, V is missing 4 bases and J is missing 7 bases, with 7 bases of the junction outside any gene match. CDR1 and CDR2 are read off the germline V gene as SGHRS and YFSETQ. The CDR3 has 14 amino acids, counting the end cysteine and phenylalanine. This entry keeps only the CDR3 DNA: 42 bases, framed from base 1. Patients with a history of autoimmune disease or receiving systemic immunosuppression were excluded from the trial. Peripheral blood for TCR sequencing was collected from all dose cohorts at baseline, on cycle 4 day 1, and on cycle 7 day 1. The samples were drawn from a first-in-human, open-label, multicenter phase I dose-escalation trial of ivuxolimab. Adults with locally advanced or metastatic melanoma, renal cell, hepatocellular, or head and neck squamous cell carcinoma were enrolled in the trial. Before TCR sequencing, CD4+ and CD8+ T cells were separately sorted from peripheral blood.

The receptor comes from an adult with an advanced solid tumor such as melanoma, head and neck, liver or kidney cancer. The chain was built from TRBV5-1 and TRBJ1-1; TRBD1 aligns with 10 central bases. Specimen: CD4+ or CD8+ T cells sorted from blood, collected in a trial of the OX40 agonist ivuxolimab. The CDR3 region: CASSPRTGGDEAFF. The DNA reads as follows: TGCGCCAGCAGCCCACGGACAGGGGGTGATGAAGCTTTCTTT.